This TCR beta chain was captured by sequencing in a study of shared clonotypes between healthy human individuals. Points from the study as a whole: The study found about 4.6% of naive CD4 clonotypes shared across a handful of donors.

This clone has only one observation. No antigen is known for it. Clones were read by immunoSEQ multiplex PCR, and TCRdb kept only the in-frame ones, dropping some. The sample carries some 1.5 million clones, roughly 96% recorded once. Trimming took off 0 bases at V and 8 bases at J, with 16 bases between the two ends. CDR3 length equals 15 residues. Germline V gives CDR1 MNHEY, CDR2 SVGAGI. The TCR comes from a man aged 25-45 years in good health. The source material was naive CD4+ T cells sorted from blood. Subset of the sample: CD45RA+ positively selected. The genes are TRBV6-5 and TRBJ1-1; a weak D match, TRBD1 (6 bases). CDR3 amino acids: CASSYSGARYGEAFF. As DNA, the CDR3 is TGTGCCAGCAGTTACTCGGGGGCGCGGTACGGGGAAGCTTTCTTT.